This T cell receptor beta chain was sequenced for a study of T cell changes during pregnancy in multiple sclerosis. The CDR3 has 16 residues. CDR1 SGHKS and CDR2 YYEKEE come from the germline V gene (reference sequence). V lost 2 bases, J lost 8 bases, and 22 bases lay in between. Libraries were prepared by immunoSEQ multiplex PCR; TCRdb keeps only in-frame clonotypes and omits some of them. The sample lists 70,000 or so clones; roughly nine tenths were seen once. The chain carries TRBV5-5 and TRBJ1-2; tentative D call: TRBD1 (6 bases). This clonotype originated in a female donor in good health, enrolled as a control in a pregnancy study. The sample consisted of peripheral blood, taken in the third trimester of pregnancy. This chain's CDR3 is CASSLTTGNRLGGYTF. The CDR3 coding sequence is TGTGCCAGCAGCTTAACCACAGGGAACAGGCTTGGAGGCTACACCTTC.